A selection of T cell receptor beta chains follows, all from one sample in a study of blood T cell repertoires in COVID-19. TCRdb's copy holds only in-frame clones and misses some; the assay was immunoSEQ multiplex PCR. The sample lists 130,000 to 150,000 clones, about 85% occurring once. The sample was peripheral blood. The origin of the receptors is a human donor in a cohort sampled during active COVID-19. The CDR3 runs from the conserved cysteine through the conserved F or W. D genes are given only for firm matches. Clone size appears in some rows only: once, few, many, or a class for an expanded clone.

j_call v_call d_call clone_size cdr3_aa cdr3_nt
TRBJ2-7 TRBV10-2 TRBD2 . CASSNIAGGYEQYF TGCGCCAGCAGTAATATAGCGGGGGGCTACGAGCAGTACTTC
TRBJ2-5 TRBV7-2 TRBD2 . CASSLSLAGQETQYF TGTGCCAGCAGCTTATCACTAGCGGGGCAAGAGACCCAGTACTTC
TRBJ2-1 TRBV6-6 . . CASSLRGGPNEQFF TGTGCCAGCAGTCTCCGTGGGGGCCCGAATGAGCAGTTCTTC
TRBJ2-5 TRBV7-2 TRBD2 . CASSPGLVKTQYF TGTGCCAGCAGCCCTGGACTAGTAAAGACCCAGTACTTC
TRBJ1-1 TRBV5-4 TRBD1 . CASSLVGTGFDTEAFF TGTGCCAGCAGCTTGGTGGGGACAGGATTCGACACTGAAGCTTTCTTT
TRBJ1-2 TRBV5-1 TRBD1 . CASSPGTAPRGYTF TGCGCCAGCAGCCCCGGGACAGCCCCCCGAGGCTACACCTTC
TRBJ1-1 TRBV7-9 . . CASSLGGGRDTEAFF TGTGCCAGCAGCTTAGGTGGAGGAAGGGACACTGAAGCTTTCTTT
TRBJ1-5 TRBV19 TRBD1 few CATTTGGGNQPQHF TGTGCCACCACGACAGGGGGAGGCAATCAGCCCCAGCATTTT
TRBJ2-2 TRBV19 . . CASGLPGLGTGELFF TGTGCCAGTGGTCTTCCAGGGCTGGGGACCGGGGAGCTGTTTTTT
TRBJ1-4 TRBV7-2 TRBD1 . CASSPRTGLEKLFF TGTGCCAGCAGCCCGAGGACAGGGTTGGAAAAACTGTTTTTT
TRBJ2-2 TRBV12-3/TRBV12-4 . . CASSFSYTGELFF TGTGCCAGCAGTTTCAGTTACACCGGGGAGCTGTTTTTT
TRBJ1-4 TRBV9 TRBD1 once CASSVDRGGEKLFF TGTGCCAGCAGCGTAGACAGGGGGGGCGAAAAACTGTTTTTT
TRBJ1-2 TRBV19 TRBD1 . CASRRDRGRGNYGYTF TGTGCCAGTAGGAGGGACAGGGGGCGCGGGAACTATGGCTACACCTTC
TRBJ2-2 TRBV11-3 . . CASSPNRGATGELFF TGTGCCAGCAGCCCCAACCGGGGGGCCACCGGGGAGCTGTTTTTT
TRBJ2-3 TRBV4-1 . . CASSQVGNGDTQYF TGCGCCAGCAGCCAAGTCGGGAACGGAGATACGCAGTATTTT
TRBJ2-1 TRBV30 . . CAWSLETSGNEQFF TGTGCCTGGAGTTTGGAGACTAGTGGGAATGAGCAGTTCTTC
TRBJ1-2 TRBV7-2 . . CASSLDARISYGYTF TGTGCCAGCAGCTTAGATGCCAGAATATCCTATGGCTACACCTTC
TRBJ2-3 TRBV19 . . CASSILGKGTVDTQYF TGTGCCAGTAGTATACTAGGCAAAGGCACCGTCGATACGCAGTATTTT
TRBJ1-5 TRBV30 . . CAWSLGGGNQPQHF TGTGCCTGGAGTTTAGGGGGGGGCAATCAGCCCCAGCATTTT
TRBJ2-4 TRBV5-1 TRBD1 . CASSLVGGQGGSKNIQYF TGCGCCAGCAGCTTGGTTGGTGGACAGGGCGGATCCAAAAACATTCAGTACTTC
TRBJ1-2 TRBV3-1/TRBV3-2 . . CASSQAGDYGYTF TGTGCCAGCAGCCAGGCAGGGGACTATGGCTACACCTTC
TRBJ2-7 TRBV18 . few CASSPMRSSYEQYF TGTGCCAGCTCACCGATGCGTAGCTCCTACGAGCAGTACTTC
TRBJ1-2 TRBV6-5 TRBD1 . CASSYSTGGTYGYTF TGTGCCAGCAGTTACTCGACAGGGGGCACCTATGGCTACACCTTC
TRBJ1-6 TRBV4-3 . . CASSQDPSSYNSPLHF TGCGCCAGCAGCCAAGATCCGAGCTCCTATAATTCACCCCTCCACTTT
TRBJ2-5 TRBV5-6 . . CASSPRDSETQYF TGTGCCAGCAGCCCCCGGGATTCCGAGACCCAGTACTTC
TRBJ2-1 TRBV9 TRBD1 . CASSRGGQGLLNEQFF TGTGCCAGCAGCAGGGGGGGACAGGGCTTATTAAATGAGCAGTTCTTC
TRBJ2-7 TRBV5-1 . . CASSFGGTLSSYEQYF TGCGCCAGCAGCTTCGGTGGGACTTTAAGCTCCTACGAGCAGTACTTC
TRBJ1-1 TRBV2 . . CASSGEGNTEAFF TGTGCCAGCAGTGGGGAGGGGAACACTGAAGCTTTCTTT
TRBJ1-6 TRBV4-3 TRBD1 . CASSQEGQGSSPLHF TGCGCCAGCAGCCAAGAGGGACAGGGCAGTTCACCCCTCCACTTT
TRBJ1-1 TRBV15 TRBD1 . CATSKGTGQRNTEAFF TGTGCCACCAGCAAAGGGACAGGCCAAAGGAACACTGAAGCTTTCTTT
TRBJ2-5 TRBV30 TRBD2 . CAWSTSGATWYF TGTGCCTGGAGTACTAGCGGGGCTACTTGGTACTTC
TRBJ1-2 TRBV5-6 . few CASSLAVRYTF TGTGCCAGCAGCTTGGCCGTTCGCTACACCTTC
TRBJ2-3 TRBV3-1/TRBV3-2 . . CASSQGVAVTDTQYF TGTGCCAGCAGCCAAGGAGTAGCGGTCACAGATACGCAGTATTTT